The subject of this entry is one TCR beta chain. The target antigen is unknown. This sample was taken from a study of human T cells and chemical hapten exposure. The wider study: Skin of the upper inner arm, around 2 cm by around 2 cm, received 2% DPC for sensitization. Alopecia areata, totalis or universalis affected patients who were mostly female.

Germline CDR1 and CDR2: SGHVS and FNYEAQ. The CDR3 has 14 residues. Trimming removed 2 bases from V and 0 bases from J, with 5 bases in between. TCRdb processed the RACE reads anew with MiXCR; each CDR3 protein has one entry. The table lists roughly 100,000 distinct CDR3 sequences, around 10% of them singletons. The sample's time point: pre-sensitization, week 0. Treatment indicated: therapeutic diphenylcyclopropenone sensitization with weekly scalp DPC. Study-wide results and caveats: No change in TCRs above 1 in 1000 frequency was produced by DPC sensitization.

The clonotype was recovered from a woman in her 40s with alopecia areata. Some clones in this sample may be carry-over from other donors' samples. The sequencing here drew on whole blood, taken in connection with sensitization to the hapten diphenylcyclopropenone (DPC). The V call is TRBV7-6, the J call TRBJ1-3; D is undetermined. The DNA of the CDR3 is TGTGCCAGCAGCTTATCCGACTCTGGAAACACCATATATTTT. As protein: CASSLSDSGNTIYF.